Listed below are T cell receptor beta chains from one sample, sequenced in a study of cytomegalovirus exposure and HLA in healthy donors. TCRdb keeps only in-frame clones here, not all; method: immunoSEQ multiplex PCR. The sample has 150,000 to 200,000 clones, roughly 70% seen once. The sample was PBMCs. These receptor sequences come from a girl between 10 and 17 years old in good health and CMV-seronegative. The CDR3 runs from the conserved cysteine through the conserved F or W. D genes are given only for firm matches. Expanded clones are given a class, and other clones once, few, many or no size at all.

clone_size,v_call,j_call,d_call,cdr3_nt,cdr3_aa
NA,TRBV6-5,TRBJ1-1,TRBD1,TGTGCCAGCAGTTACGACAGGGGTGATAACACTGAAGCTTTCTTT,CASSYDRGDNTEAFF
NA,TRBV6-7,TRBJ1-1,TRBD1,TGTGCCAGCAGTTACTCGAAGGGGGATTGGGACAGGGTCACTGAAGCTTTCTTT,CASSYSKGDWDRVTEAFF
NA,TRBV5-1,TRBJ1-2,NA,TGCGCCAGCAGCTTTGAAGGGGACTATGGCTACACCTTC,CASSFEGDYGYTF
NA,TRBV19,TRBJ1-2,NA,TGTGCCAGTAGTGAGGGATTGGACTATGGCTACACCTTC,CASSEGLDYGYTF
once,TRBV7-9,TRBJ2-7,TRBD1,TGTGCCAGCAGCTTAAGGGACAGGTCCTACGAGCAGTACTTC,CASSLRDRSYEQYF
NA,TRBV29-1,TRBJ2-1,NA,TGCAGCGTCTTCCGAGCAGGTTCCTACAATGAGCAGTTCTTC,CSVFRAGSYNEQFF
once,TRBV5-4,TRBJ1-1,TRBD1,TGTGCCAGCAGCTTTAATACCCTCAGGGGGACTGAAGCTTTCTTT,CASSFNTLRGTEAFF
NA,TRBV5-1,TRBJ1-1,NA,TGCGCCAGCACTTTGGGTGGGGCGAGGAGCACTGAAGCTTTCTTT,CASTLGGARSTEAFF
NA,TRBV7-3,TRBJ1-5,NA,TGTGCCAGCAGCTTAGCCAGGGATCAGCCCCAGCATTTT,CASSLARDQPQHF
NA,TRBV6-5,TRBJ2-1,TRBD1,TGTGCCAGCAGTTACTCGAGGGGGCTCTACAATGAGCAGTTCTTC,CASSYSRGLYNEQFF
NA,TRBV7-8,TRBJ1-1,NA,TGTGCCACCACAACCAGGGGTAGCACTGAAGCTTTCTTT,CATTTRGSTEAFF
NA,TRBV19,TRBJ1-6,NA,TGTGCCAGTAGTCCCGAGGGTTATAATTCACCCCTCCACTTT,CASSPEGYNSPLHF
few,TRBV4-2,TRBJ2-6,NA,TGTGCCAGCAGCCAATCCCTGAACGTCCTGACTTTC,CASSQSLNVLTF
NA,TRBV28,TRBJ2-7,NA,TGTGCCAGCAGACAACAGGGTAACGAGCAGTACTTC,CASRQQGNEQYF
NA,TRBV7-9,TRBJ1-2,TRBD1,TGTGCCAGCAGCTTAGAGGGGACAGGCTATGGCTACACCTTC,CASSLEGTGYGYTF
NA,TRBV4-1,TRBJ2-7,TRBD1,TGCGCCAGCACCAAAGGGCAGGGGGCTTCTTACGAGCAGTACTTC,CASTKGQGASYEQYF
NA,TRBV18,TRBJ1-6,TRBD1,TGTGCCAGCTCACCAGAGACAGGGAGTTCCCCCCTCCACTTT,CASSPETGSSPLHF
NA,TRBV6-1,TRBJ2-3,TRBD2,TGTGCCAGTTTAGCGGGAGGCACAGATACGCAGTATTTT,CASLAGGTDTQYF
NA,TRBV4-1,TRBJ2-5,TRBD2,TGCGCCAGCAGCGTTGGGGGGGACCAAGAGACCCAGTACTTC,CASSVGGDQETQYF
NA,TRBV5-6,TRBJ2-5,NA,TGTGCCAGCAGCCCAGAAGCGGAAGAGACCCAGTACTTC,CASSPEAEETQYF
few,TRBV7-9,TRBJ2-1,NA,TGTGCCAGCAGCTTAGACCTCGGTTACAATGAGCAGTTCTTC,CASSLDLGYNEQFF
NA,TRBV25-1,TRBJ1-5,TRBD1,TGTGCCAGCATTCCGGGACAGGTCAATCAGCCCCAGCATTTT,CASIPGQVNQPQHF
NA,TRBV11-2,TRBJ1-5,NA,TGTGCCAGCAGCTTAGGTCACAGATCCATCAATCAGCCCCAGCATTTT,CASSLGHRSINQPQHF
NA,TRBV5-1,TRBJ1-5,TRBD1,TGCGCCAGCAGCCCTGGGACAGGGGATCAGCCCCAGCATTTT,CASSPGTGDQPQHF
NA,TRBV14,TRBJ2-3,TRBD1,TGTGCCAGCCGCGGACAGGGGCGCACAGATACGCAGTATTTT,CASRGQGRTDTQYF
NA,TRBV30,TRBJ1-2,NA,TGTGCCTGCGGGGGGGGATTAAACTATGGCTACACCTTC,CACGGGLNYGYTF
NA,TRBV10-3,TRBJ2-7,NA,TGTGCCATCAGCAGCTCCGGGACAACTTCCTACGAGCAGTACTTC,CAISSSGTTSYEQYF
NA,TRBV19,TRBJ1-1,NA,TGTGCCAGTAGCCTACGTGGGGGGGAGGGAGTAGGTAAGAACACTGAAGCTTTCTTT,CASSLRGGEGVGKNTEAFF
NA,TRBV5-4,TRBJ2-1,NA,TGTGCCAGCAGCTTGGTTGCGGGGCGAAACAATGAGCAGTTCTTC,CASSLVAGRNNEQFF
NA,TRBV10-1,TRBJ2-3,TRBD2,TGCGCCAGCAGTGAGGCTAGCGGGGGGGCAGGAGAAGATACGCAGTATTTT,CASSEASGGAGEDTQYF
NA,TRBV7-9,TRBJ1-2,NA,TGTGCCAGCAGCTTAGGATTGCGGGGTCGCTATGGCTACACCTTC,CASSLGLRGRYGYTF
NA,TRBV7-8,TRBJ1-4,TRBD1,TGTGCCAGCAGCGGAGCGACAGGGACTAATGAAAAACTGTTTTTT,CASSGATGTNEKLFF
NA,TRBV5-1,TRBJ1-1,TRBD1,TGCGCCAGCAGCTTGTTTGGGTCAGGGGGAAAGAACACTGAAGCTTTCTTT,CASSLFGSGGKNTEAFF